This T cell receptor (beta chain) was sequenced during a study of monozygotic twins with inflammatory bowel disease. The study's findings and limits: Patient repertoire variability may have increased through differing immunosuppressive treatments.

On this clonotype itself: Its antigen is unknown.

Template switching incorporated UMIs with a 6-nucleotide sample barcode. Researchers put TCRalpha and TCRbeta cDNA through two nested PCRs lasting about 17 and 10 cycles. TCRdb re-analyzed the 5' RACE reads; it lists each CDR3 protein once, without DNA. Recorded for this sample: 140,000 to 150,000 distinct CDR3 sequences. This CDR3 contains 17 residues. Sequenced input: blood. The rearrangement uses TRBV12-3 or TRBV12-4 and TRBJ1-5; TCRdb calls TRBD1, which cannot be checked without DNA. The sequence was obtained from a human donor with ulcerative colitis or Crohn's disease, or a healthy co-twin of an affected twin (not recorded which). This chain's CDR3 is CASRAGTALISNQPQHF.